A selection of T cell receptor beta chains follows, all from one sample in a study of OX40 agonist ivuxolimab in advanced cancers. Sequenced by immunoSEQ multiplex PCR; TCRdb stores in-frame clones only, minus some. This repertoire shows some 100,000 clones, approximately 90% found once; its top ten account for about 0.49%. This sample comprised CD4+ or CD8+ T cells sorted from blood, obtained in a trial of the OX40 agonist ivuxolimab. Receptor source: an adult with an advanced solid tumor such as melanoma, head and neck, liver or kidney cancer. CDR3s include the opening cysteine and the closing phenylalanine or tryptophan. Clone size, where shown, is once, few, many, or a class for clones that have expanded.

length	V	size	J	CDR3
13	TRBV6-5	NA	TRBJ2-7	CASQPGASQKQYF
13	TRBV19	NA	TRBJ1-2	CASSVRGANGYTF
15	TRBV10-3	once	TRBJ2-7	CASEPGQGFPYEQYF
16	TRBV29-1	NA	TRBJ2-1	CSVELWLAVTYNEQFF
12	TRBV7-6	few	TRBJ1-5	CASSQINQPQHF
16	TRBV7-2	once	TRBJ1-2	CASSQNARLTNYGYTF
13	TRBV5-1	NA	TRBJ2-5	CASSLASRETQYF
15	TRBV18	NA	TRBJ2-7	CASSLGQGSSYEQYF
14	TRBV6-1	NA	TRBJ1-1	CASSEGGKNTEAFF
15	TRBV2	few	TRBJ1-5	CASNLQGVLNQPQHF
14	TRBV2	NA	TRBJ2-7	CASRMGTDSYEQYF
14	TRBV9	NA	TRBJ2-1	CASSVETGGSEQFF
13	TRBV19	NA	TRBJ1-1	CASSIDRAPSAFF
14	TRBV6-1	NA	TRBJ2-3	CASSDYGPSDTQYF
14	TRBV6-5	NA	TRBJ2-7	CASSPDRVQNEQYF
14	TRBV19	NA	TRBJ2-7	CASSPSGRAYEQYF
18	TRBV27	NA	TRBJ1-5	CASIPPARKGGFTQPQHF
14	TRBV7-9	NA	TRBJ2-1	CASTDEAAYNEQFF
14	TRBV5-6	NA	TRBJ2-7	CASSPFGGSYEQYF
15	TRBV19	NA	TRBJ2-7	CASSRTSGRAYEQYF
15	TRBV28	NA	TRBJ2-1	CASSRGHSGVNEQFF
16	TRBV7-2	NA	TRBJ2-2	CASSLVGGVPPGELFF
14	TRBV18	NA	TRBJ2-2	CASSPGLADGELFF
16	TRBV4-2	NA	TRBJ2-3	CASSSSGRAYTDTQYF
15	TRBV7-6	NA	TRBJ2-7	CASSKSGTSGSEQYF
13	TRBV2	NA	TRBJ2-2	CASRLGNTGELFF
13	TRBV7-2	NA	TRBJ2-7	CASSLHGSYEQYF
14	TRBV7-8	few	TRBJ2-1	CASSSRTSNTEQFF
17	TRBV15	NA	TRBJ2-7	CATSNKTGIGRHYEQYF
15	TRBV30	NA	TRBJ2-7	CAWSVQAGGAYEQYF
14	TRBV28	NA	TRBJ2-7	CASSLVLSSYEQYF
14	TRBV9	NA	TRBJ1-2	CASSVDRGQHGYTF
17	TRBV7-8	NA	TRBJ1-5	CASSNRQGRSHNQPQHF
15	TRBV5-1	NA	TRBJ1-4	CASSLGGSTNEKLFF
11	TRBV28	NA	TRBJ1-1	CASTRNTEAFF
13	TRBV9	NA	TRBJ2-7	CASSVGDSYEQYF
15	TRBV11-1	NA	TRBJ1-2	CASSPGRGRDYGYTF
15	TRBV18	NA	TRBJ1-5	CASSPGRDGNQPQHF
16	TRBV4-3	few	TRBJ2-7	CASSLFSGGSRNEQYF
14	TRBV6-6	NA	TRBJ2-7	CASSKTGGSYEQYF
15	TRBV7-9	NA	TRBJ2-6	CASSRKGAWANVLTF
14	TRBV19	NA	TRBJ1-5	CASKDRMSNQPQHF
17	TRBV7-9	NA	TRBJ2-6	CASSFLQVWSGANVLTF
10	TRBV28	NA	TRBJ1-5	CASSRQPQHF
13	TRBV6-1	NA	TRBJ2-7	CASLDRISYEQYF
15	TRBV5-4	NA	TRBJ2-5	CASSPTPQGAETQYF
15	TRBV7-3	NA	TRBJ2-4	CASSLGGDGENIQYF
15	TRBV27	NA	TRBJ2-7	CASSLLGDRPPLWYF
13	TRBV7-9	once	TRBJ2-5	CASSSQGLETQYF
17	TRBV19	NA	TRBJ2-2	CASRASGRRGHTGELFF
14	TRBV18	NA	TRBJ2-5	CASSPQGGQETQYF
15	TRBV18	NA	TRBJ1-2	CASSPTTGETYGYTF
16	TRBV7-3	NA	TRBJ2-1	CASSLRGPTSVNEQFF